The 21 T cell receptor beta chains in this list originate from one sample, sequenced in a study of T cells in Graves' hyperthyroidism and ophthalmopathy. TCR beta CDR3 sequences were amplified from RNA transcripts. The TCR CDR3 was amplified in a first-round RT-PCR using the HTBI primer set. TCRdb analysed the multiplex PCR reads with MiXCR anew, one entry per CDR3 protein. The sample has 550,000 to 700,000 distinct CDR3 sequences, approximately 14% seen once. Sequencing used blood. The source is a woman in her forties with Graves' ophthalmopathy.

This clonotype was counted ten times or more. V and J are TRBV20-1 and TRBJ1-6, with a tentative D call TRBD1 (5 bases). Trimming removed 0 bases from V and 11 bases from J, with 8 bases in between. The CDR3 totals 12 residues. Germline CDR1 and CDR2: DFQATT and SNEGSKA (reference sequence). The CDR3 loop reads CSARDQQAPLHF. In DNA, the CDR3 is TGCAGTGCTAGAGATCAACAGGCACCCCTCCACTTT.

This clonotype was recorded at least ten times. This chain connects TRBV12-3 or TRBV12-4 to TRBJ1-2; 10 bases are a match to TRBD1. The CDR3 consists of 15 residues. Trimming took 5 bases from V and 7 from J; bases not matched to a gene: 10. This chain's CDR3 is CASSPRQGAGGGYTF. Here the CDR3 DNA reads TGTGCCAGCAGTCCCCGACAGGGGGCAGGAGGTGGCTACACCTTC.

This clonotype was seen ten or more times. Sequence at one end of the junction differs from germline and may be a read error. This chain links TRBV28 with TRBJ2-7; 7 bases align to TRBD2. This CDR3 is built from 15 residues. CDR1 MDHEN and CDR2 SYDVKM come from the germline V gene. This CDR3 is CASILAGQSSYEQYF. The CDR3 nucleotides are TGTGCCAGCATTTTAGCGGGCCAAAGCTCCTACGAGCAGTACTTC.

This clonotype was picked up many times. The chain links TRBV28 to TRBJ1-2, with 7 bases aligning to TRBD1. CDR3 length equals 13 residues. Germline loops: CDR1 MDHEN, CDR2 SYDVKM. The ends lost 7 bases at V and 4 bases at J; junction bases unmatched: 6. The CDR3 is CASTIGGLYGYTF. The CDR3, as DNA: TGTGCCAGCACAATAGGGGGCCTCTATGGCTACACCTTC.

The table lists this clonotype with many counts. This sequence joins TRBV12-3 or TRBV12-4 and TRBJ1-5; no clear D. The CDR3 extends over 13 amino acids. Deletions cut 0 bases from V and 5 bases from J, with 5 bases between. CDR3 loop: CASSLASHQPQHF. CDR3 bases: TGTGCCAGCAGTTTAGCATCCCATCAGCCCCAGCATTTT.

This clonotype was seen repeatedly, ten times or more. The chain employs TRBV28 and TRBJ1-5; D call uncertain. The germline V gene encodes CDR1 MDHEN and CDR2 SYDVKM. This CDR3 comprises 13 residues. V lost 6 bases and J 3 bases, leaving 9 bases between the germline ends. CDR3 bases: TGTGCCAGCAGATGGACGCTCAATCAGCCCCAGCATTTT. As protein: CASRWTLNQPQHF. Variable domain in full (rest from reference TRBV28 and TRBJ1-5): DVKVTQSSRYLVKRTGEKVFLECVQDMDHENMFWYRQDPGLGLRLIYFSYDVKMKEKGDIPEGYSVSREKKERFSLILESASTNQTSMYLCASRWTLNQPQHFGDGTRLSIL.

This clonotype was recorded many times. This chain joins TRBV29-1 and TRBJ2-7; D unresolved. Trimming removed 5 bases at V and 0 bases at J, with 8 bases between. Germline V gene data show CDR1 as SQVTM and CDR2 as ANQGSEA. There are 12 residues in the CDR3. CDR3 nucleotides: TGCAGCGTTATGGTTGACTCCTACGAGCAGTACTTC. This codes for CSVMVDSYEQYF.

This clonotype appeared a few times. The genes are TRBV19 and TRBJ2-7, with TRBD2 matching 8 bases. This CDR3 is 15 amino acids long. Per the germline V gene, CDR1 is LNHDA and CDR2 is SQIVND (reference sequence). The ends lost 6 bases at V and 2 bases at J; junction bases unmatched: 9. The CDR3 region is CASRNQREHPYEQYF. For the CDR3, the DNA is TGTGCCAGTAGAAATCAGCGGGAGCATCCCTACGAGCAGTACTTC.

This clonotype was recorded at least ten times. The chain combines TRBV6-1 with TRBJ2-4; 9 positions agree with TRBD1. The CDR3 totals 14 residues. Per the germline V gene, CDR1 is MNHNS and CDR2 is SASEGT. J lost 4 bases, V lost 3 bases, and 1 base had no gene match. CDR3 DNA: TGTGCCAGCAGTGATGGGACAGGGAAAAACATTCAGTACTTC. Translated, it gives CASSDGTGKNIQYF.

This clonotype occurred many times. This chain uses TRBV20-1 with TRBJ1-2; maybe TRBD1 (6 bases). Germline CDR1 and CDR2: DFQATT and SNEGSKA (reference sequence). The V gene lost 3 bases and the J gene lost 5 bases, with 16 bases spanning the gap. CDR3 length: 14 residues. CDR3 loop: CSASDPWTVYGYTF. The DNA for the CDR3 is TGCAGTGCTAGTGACCCCTGGACAGTATATGGCTACACCTTC.

The genes are TRBV6-5 and TRBJ2-4, with D perhaps matching TRBD2 (5 bases). The germline CDR1 and CDR2 sequences are MNHEY and SVGAGI. V was shortened by 5 bases and J by 0 bases, with 11 bases between the two germline ends. This CDR3 is 15 amino acids long. As DNA, the CDR3 is TGTGCCAGCAGTAACCGGGAACTAGCCAAAAACATTCAGTACTTC. Translation gives CASSNRELAKNIQYF.

This chain links TRBV12-3 or TRBV12-4 with TRBJ2-2, with D unresolved. Trimming stripped 8 bases from V and 4 bases from J, with 11 bases between. The CDR3 runs to 13 residues. The CDR3 region has the DNA TGTGCCAGCTGGGTATCGGGCACCGGGGAGCTGTTTTTT. The encoded protein is CASWVSGTGELFF.

This clonotype has at least ten counts. The chain has TRBV5-1 and TRBJ2-7; D tentatively reads TRBD1 or TRBD2 (7 bases each). Trimming stripped 0 bases from V and 5 bases from J, with 15 bases between. The CDR3 length is 15 residues. Germline CDR1 reads SGHRS; CDR2 reads YFSETQ. CDR3 loop: CASSLGSGGDDEQYF. The CDR3 DNA follows: TGCGCCAGCAGCTTGGGGTCAGGGGGGGACGACGAGCAGTACTTC.

The chain uses TRBV12-3 or TRBV12-4 and TRBJ1-6; TRBD1 agrees at 8 bases. After removal of 7 bases from V and 10 bases from J, the junction contained 12 bases not matched to a gene. The CDR3 is 15 amino acids. The CDR3 nucleotides read TGTGCCAGCACCGACGGCAGGGGGCTTTGGTCACCCCTCCACTTT. Translated, it gives CASTDGRGLWSPLHF.

This clonotype occurred many times. V gene TRBV12-3 or TRBV12-4 combines with J gene TRBJ2-7; D is possibly TRBD2 (5 bases). This CDR3 contains 14 residues. Trimming cost V 2 bases and J 7 bases, with 15 bases left between them. CDR3: CASSLSSAVGEQYF. In DNA, the CDR3 is TGTGCCAGCAGTTTAAGCTCAGCGGTGGGGGAGCAGTACTTC.

This chain connects TRBV6-2 or TRBV6-3 to TRBJ1-2, with 9 bases lining up with TRBD1. The CDR3 contains 12 residues. CDR1 and CDR2 (germline): MNHEY, SVGEGT. The V and J ends lost 9 bases and 3 bases, in that order; junction bases with no gene match: 2. The CDR3 is CASRDRDYGYTF. The CDR3, as DNA: TGTGCCAGTCGGGACAGGGACTATGGCTACACCTTC.

This clonotype has ten or more counts. This chain uses TRBV19 with TRBJ1-2; 7 bases line up with TRBD1. Germline V CDR1 and CDR2: LNHDA, SQIVND (reference sequence). The CDR3 totals 13 residues. The V segment lost 6 bases and the J segment 1 base; nucleotides outside the gene matches: 2. The CDR3 nucleotides are TGTGCCAGTAGAGGGGGCAGTAACTATGGCTACACCTTC. Its protein is CASRGGSNYGYTF.

This clonotype was observed many times. The V and J genes are TRBV28 and TRBJ2-7; 8 bases line up with TRBD2. Germline V gene lookup returns CDR1 MDHEN and CDR2 SYDVKM. The length of the CDR3 is 13 residues. V shed 5 bases, J shed 10 bases, and the junction held 10 bases outside the gene matches. The CDR3, as DNA: TGTGCCAGCAGTCTGGGCGGGGGGTCTGGTCAGTACTTC. Protein product: CASSLGGGSGQYF. The complete variable domain, with remaining parts taken from reference TRBV28 and TRBJ2-7, reads DVKVTQSSRYLVKRTGEKVFLECVQDMDHENMFWYRQDPGLGLRLIYFSYDVKMKEKGDIPEGYSVSREKKERFSLILESASTNQTSMYLCASSLGGGSGQYFGPGTRLTVT.

This clonotype has more than one count but fewer than ten. Here the CDR3 DNA reads TGTGCCAGCAGCTCCGAGCGGGAGACCCAGTACTTC. It is translated as CASSSERETQYF. This chain joins TRBV11-2 and TRBJ2-5; the D gene is possibly TRBD2 (5 bases). The germline CDR1 and CDR2 sequences are SGHAT and FQNNGV. With 4 bases removed from V and 5 bases from J, the gap between germline ends came to 8 bases. The CDR3 loop spans 12 amino acids. The complete variable domain, with remaining parts taken from reference TRBV11-2 and TRBJ2-5, reads EAGVAQSPRYKIIEKRQSVAFWCNPISGHATLYWYQQILGQGPKLLIQFQNNGVVDDSQLPKDRFSAERLKGVDSTLKIQPAKLEDSAVYLCASSSERETQYFGPGTRLLVL.

For this clonotype: This sequence may be a read error, since a much larger clone differs from it by one base. The V and J genes are TRBV5-6 and TRBJ2-5; 10 positions agree with TRBD2. Germline V gene lookup returns CDR1 SGHDT and CDR2 YYEEEE. Germline trimming cut 3 bases from V and 4 bases from J; bases unmatched to any gene: 9. The CDR3 runs 16 residues. The CDR3 DNA reads TGTGCCAGCAGCTGGTGGAGCGGGAGGGCCGGAGAGACCCAGTACTTC. It yields the protein CASSWWSGRAGETQYF.

The chain uses TRBV27 and TRBJ1-1; no firm D call. Trimming removed 5 bases from V and 1 base from J, with 11 bases in between. This CDR3 region has 14 residues. Germline CDR1 and CDR2: MNHEY and SMNVEV (reference sequence). CDR3 coding DNA: TGTGCCAGCAGTCTCCGTTTTGGGAACACTGAAGCTTTCTTT. This sequence encodes CASSLRFGNTEAFF.